This TCR beta chain was found in a study of T cell responses to AZD1222 COVID-19 vaccine. Findings and limits, study-wide: Scientists sampled the repertoires only once the peak T cell response had passed. Spike-specific TCR breadth and depth went up after people got two AZD1222 doses. Baseline antibody screening turned up just six seropositive AZD1222 recipients.

A remark on this clone: Its specificity is not known.

Pooling of second doses given at about 4 or about 12 weeks was done. This CDR3 comprises 16 residues. V was shortened by 2 bases and J by 1 base, with 12 bases between the two germline ends. Germline loops: CDR1 KGHSH, CDR2 LQKENI. Libraries were prepared by immunoSEQ multiplex PCR; TCRdb keeps only in-frame clonotypes and omits some of them. The sample shows fewer than 100,000 clones, roughly 89% of them seen only once. This specimen was peripheral blood, taken 28 days after the second AZD1222 dose. This sequence joins TRBV18 and TRBJ1-3; perhaps TRBD1 as D (5 bases). This sequence originates from an adult who received the AZD1222 COVID-19 vaccine. For the CDR3, the DNA is TGTGCCAGCTCACCAAACGGGGCCCAATCTGGAAACACCATATATTTT. This sequence encodes CASSPNGAQSGNTIYF.